These 7 T cell receptor beta chains originate from one sample sequenced in a study of T cell responses to AZD1222 COVID-19 vaccine. TCRdb keeps only in-frame clones here, not all; method: immunoSEQ multiplex PCR. The repertoire holds about 160,000 clones, with 90% to 95% as singletons. The specimen comprised peripheral blood, sampled on day 0 of MenACWY control vaccination. The receptors here all came from an adult in good health.

V and J are TRBV27 and TRBJ1-2; tentatively, D is TRBD1 (6 bases). With 3 bases removed from V and 11 bases from J, the gap between germline ends came to 10 bases. The CDR3 is 11 residues long. CDR1 and CDR2 (germline): MNHEY, SMNVEV (reference sequence). The CDR3, as DNA: TGTGCCAGCAGTTTGGGGGGGCGGTACACCTTC. It is translated as CASSLGGRYTF.

This clone was counted once. This chain joins TRBV18 and TRBJ1-2, with a weak D call TRBD1 (5 bases). The V end lost 3 bases, the J end lost 4 bases, and 12 bases lay between the germline ends. CDR1 and CDR2 from the germline V gene are KGHSH and LQKENI. CDR3 length equals 14 residues. CDR3 in DNA: TGTGCCAGCTCACCGACGCAGGGAACCTATGGCTACACCTTC. Translating gives CASSPTQGTYGYTF.

The V gene is TRBV3-1 (or the pseudogene TRBV3-2), the J gene TRBJ1-3; D might be TRBD1 (6 bases). The CDR3 spans 14 residues. V dropped 4 bases and J dropped 0 bases, with 7 bases sitting between them. CDR1 is LGHDT and CDR2 is YNNKEL in the germline V gene (reference sequence). CDR3 in amino acids: CASSLQGSGNTIYF. As DNA, the CDR3 is TGTGCCAGCAGCCTACAGGGCTCTGGAAACACCATATATTTT.

The chain recombines TRBV5-1 with TRBJ1-3, with a tentative D call TRBD1 (5 bases). This CDR3 has 15 residues. Germline CDR1 is SGHRS and CDR2 is YFSETQ. The ends were cut back, 0 bases at V and 4 bases at J, with 11 bases in the middle. This chain's CDR3 is CASSLAGMSGNTIYF. The CDR3, as DNA: TGCGCCAGCAGCTTGGCAGGGATGAGCGGAAACACCATATATTTT. Based on the CDR3 plus reference TRBV5-1 and TRBJ1-3, the full variable domain is KAGVTQTPRYLIKTRGQQVTLSCSPISGHRSVSWYQQTPGQGLQFLFEYFSETQRNKGNFPGRFSGRQFSNSRSEMNVSTLELGDSALYLCASSLAGMSGNTIYFGEGSWLTVV.

J is TRBJ2-2 and V is TRBV7-2; the D gene could be TRBD1 or TRBD2 (5 bases each). This CDR3 region has 15 residues. V was trimmed by 5 bases and J by 2 bases, leaving 12 bases between them. Per the germline V gene, CDR1 is SGHTA and CDR2 is FQGNSA. CDR3 coding DNA: TGTGCCAGCAGCCCTGGGGGTTTTAACACCGGGGAGCTGTTTTTT. Amino acids: CASSPGGFNTGELFF.

The chain joins TRBV19 to TRBJ1-2; 11 bases fit TRBD1. Germline values: CDR1 LNHDA, CDR2 SQIVND (reference sequence). V was clipped by 7 bases and J by 8 bases; unmatched bases: 6. The CDR3 has 13 amino acids. The CDR3 spells CASTADRGRGYTF. Written as DNA, the CDR3 is TGTGCCAGTACTGCGGACAGGGGGCGAGGCTACACCTTC.

This chain connects TRBV28 to TRBJ2-1; tentatively, D is TRBD2 (6 bases). The germline CDR1 and CDR2 sequences are MDHEN and SYDVKM. V was shortened by 6 bases and J by 5 bases, with 11 bases between the two germline ends. The CDR3 is made up of 13 amino acids. CDR3 region: CASRRPSDNEQFF. CDR3 bases: TGTGCCAGCAGGCGGCCTAGCGACAATGAGCAGTTCTTC.